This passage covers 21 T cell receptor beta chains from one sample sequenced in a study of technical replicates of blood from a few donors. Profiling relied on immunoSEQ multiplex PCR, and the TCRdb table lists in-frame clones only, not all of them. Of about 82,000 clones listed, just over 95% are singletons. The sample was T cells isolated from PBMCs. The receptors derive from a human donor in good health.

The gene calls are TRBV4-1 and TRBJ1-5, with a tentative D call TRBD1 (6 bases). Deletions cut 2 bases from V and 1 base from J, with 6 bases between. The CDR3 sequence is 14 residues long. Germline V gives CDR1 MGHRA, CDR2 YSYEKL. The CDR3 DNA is TGCGCCAGCAGCCAAAGGGGGAGCAATCAGCCCCAGCATTTT. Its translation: CASSQRGSNQPQHF.

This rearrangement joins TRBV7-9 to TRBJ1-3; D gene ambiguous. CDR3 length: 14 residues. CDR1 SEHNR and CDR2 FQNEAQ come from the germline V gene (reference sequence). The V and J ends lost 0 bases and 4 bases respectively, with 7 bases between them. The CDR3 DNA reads TGTGCCAGCAGCTTAGCCGGGGTAGGAAACACCATATATTTT. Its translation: CASSLAGVGNTIYF.

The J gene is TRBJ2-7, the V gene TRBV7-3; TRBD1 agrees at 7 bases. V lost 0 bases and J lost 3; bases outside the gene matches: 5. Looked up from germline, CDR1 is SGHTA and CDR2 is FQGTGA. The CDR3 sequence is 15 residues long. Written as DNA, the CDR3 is TGTGCCAGCAGCTTAACAGGGGGCGGATTCTACGAGCAGTACTTC. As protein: CASSLTGGGFYEQYF.

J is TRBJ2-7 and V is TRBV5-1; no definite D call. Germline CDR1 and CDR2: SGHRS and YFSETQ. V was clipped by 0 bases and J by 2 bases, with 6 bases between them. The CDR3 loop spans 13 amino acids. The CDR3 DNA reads TGCGCCAGCAGCTTGGACAGCACCTACGAGCAGTACTTC. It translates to CASSLDSTYEQYF.

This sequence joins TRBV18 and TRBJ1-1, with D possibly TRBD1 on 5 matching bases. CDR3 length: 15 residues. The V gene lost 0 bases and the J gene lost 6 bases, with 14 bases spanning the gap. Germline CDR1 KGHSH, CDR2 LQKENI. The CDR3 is CASSPPLLGAPEAFF. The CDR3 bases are TGTGCCAGCTCACCACCTCTCCTAGGGGCCCCTGAAGCTTTCTTT. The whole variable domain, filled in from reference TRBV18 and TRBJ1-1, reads NAGVMQNPRHLVRRRGQEARLRCSPMKGHSHVYWYRQLPEEGLKFMVYLQKENIIDESGMPKERFSAEFPKEGPSILRIQQVVRGDSAAYFCASSPPLLGAPEAFFGQGTRLTVV.

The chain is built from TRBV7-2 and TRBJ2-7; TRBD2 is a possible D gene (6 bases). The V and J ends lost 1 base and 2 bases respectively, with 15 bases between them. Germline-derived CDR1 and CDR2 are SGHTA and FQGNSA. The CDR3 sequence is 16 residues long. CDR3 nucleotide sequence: TGTGCCAGCAGCTTAGGGGTTCAGCGGGCTACCTACGAGCAGTACTTC. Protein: CASSLGVQRATYEQYF.

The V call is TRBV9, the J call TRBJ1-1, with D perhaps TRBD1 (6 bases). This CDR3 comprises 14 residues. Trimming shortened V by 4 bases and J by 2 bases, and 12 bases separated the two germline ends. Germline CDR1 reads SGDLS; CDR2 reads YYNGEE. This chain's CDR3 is CASSPLQGNTEAFF. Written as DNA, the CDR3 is TGTGCCAGCAGCCCGTTACAGGGAAACACTGAAGCTTTCTTT.

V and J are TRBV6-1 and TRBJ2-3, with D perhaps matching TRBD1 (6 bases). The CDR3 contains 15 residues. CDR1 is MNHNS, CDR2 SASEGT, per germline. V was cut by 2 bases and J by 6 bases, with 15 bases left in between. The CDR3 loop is CASSEQAAGVDTQYF. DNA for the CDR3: TGTGCCAGCAGTGAACAGGCTGCAGGGGTCGATACGCAGTATTTT.

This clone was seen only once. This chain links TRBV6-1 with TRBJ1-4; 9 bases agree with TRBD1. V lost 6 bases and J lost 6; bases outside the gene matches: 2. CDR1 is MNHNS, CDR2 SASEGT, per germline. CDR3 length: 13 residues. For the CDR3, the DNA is TGTGCCAGCAGCAGGGACAGGGATGAAAAACTGTTTTTT. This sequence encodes CASSRDRDEKLFF.

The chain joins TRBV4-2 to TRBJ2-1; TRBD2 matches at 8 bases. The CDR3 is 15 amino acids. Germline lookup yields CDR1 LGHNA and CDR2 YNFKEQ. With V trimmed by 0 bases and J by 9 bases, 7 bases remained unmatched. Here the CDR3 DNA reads TGTGCCAGCAGCCAAGATGCAGCGGGAGAGTTTGAGCAGTTCTTC. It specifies CASSQDAAGEFEQFF.

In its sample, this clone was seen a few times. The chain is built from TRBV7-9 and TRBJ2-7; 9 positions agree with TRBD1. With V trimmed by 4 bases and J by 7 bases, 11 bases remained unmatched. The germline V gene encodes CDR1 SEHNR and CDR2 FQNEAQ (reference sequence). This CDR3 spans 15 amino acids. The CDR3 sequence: CASSYRDRVSGEQYF. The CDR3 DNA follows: TGTGCCAGCAGCTACCGGGACAGGGTATCGGGGGAGCAGTACTTC.

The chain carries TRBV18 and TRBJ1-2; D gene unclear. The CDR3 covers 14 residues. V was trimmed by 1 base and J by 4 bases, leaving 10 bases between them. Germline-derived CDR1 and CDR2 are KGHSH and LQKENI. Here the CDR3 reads CASSPREAGYGYTF. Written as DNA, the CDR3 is TGTGCCAGCTCACCACGAGAAGCGGGCTATGGCTACACCTTC.

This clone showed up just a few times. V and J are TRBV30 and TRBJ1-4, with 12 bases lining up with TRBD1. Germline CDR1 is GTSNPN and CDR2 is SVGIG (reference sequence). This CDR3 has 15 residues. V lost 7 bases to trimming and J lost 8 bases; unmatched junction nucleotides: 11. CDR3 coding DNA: TGTGCCTCAACTGGGGGACAGGGGGCGAGGGAAAAACTGTTTTTT. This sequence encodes CASTGGQGAREKLFF.

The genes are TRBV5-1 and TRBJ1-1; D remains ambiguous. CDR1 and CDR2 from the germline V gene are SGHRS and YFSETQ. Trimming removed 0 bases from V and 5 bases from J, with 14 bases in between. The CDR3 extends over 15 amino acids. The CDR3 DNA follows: TGCGCCAGCAGCTTGGGGGAGGGAGGAGGAACTGAAGCTTTCTTT. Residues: CASSLGEGGGTEAFF. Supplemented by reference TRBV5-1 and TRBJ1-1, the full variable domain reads KAGVTQTPRYLIKTRGQQVTLSCSPISGHRSVSWYQQTPGQGLQFLFEYFSETQRNKGNFPGRFSGRQFSNSRSEMNVSTLELGDSALYLCASSLGEGGGTEAFFGQGTRLTVV.

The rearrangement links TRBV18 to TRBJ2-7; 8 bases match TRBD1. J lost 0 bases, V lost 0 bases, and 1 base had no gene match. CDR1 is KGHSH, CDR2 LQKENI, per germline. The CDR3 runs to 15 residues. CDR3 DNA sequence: TGTGCCAGCTCACCACCCGGGACAGGCTCCTACGAGCAGTACTTC. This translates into CASSPPGTGSYEQYF.

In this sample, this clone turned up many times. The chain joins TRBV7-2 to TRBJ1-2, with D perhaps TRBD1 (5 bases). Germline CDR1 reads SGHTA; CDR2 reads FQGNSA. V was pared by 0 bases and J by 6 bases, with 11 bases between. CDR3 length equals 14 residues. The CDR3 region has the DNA TGTGCCAGCAGCTTAGCGGCGGGGGATCATGGCTACACCTTC. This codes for CASSLAAGDHGYTF.

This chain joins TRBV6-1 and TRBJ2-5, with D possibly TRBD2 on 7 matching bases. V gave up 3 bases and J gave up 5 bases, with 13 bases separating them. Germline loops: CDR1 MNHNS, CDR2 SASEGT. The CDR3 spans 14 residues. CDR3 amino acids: CASSDAGARETQYF. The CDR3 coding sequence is TGTGCCAGCAGTGACGCGGGGGCGCGGGAGACCCAGTACTTC.

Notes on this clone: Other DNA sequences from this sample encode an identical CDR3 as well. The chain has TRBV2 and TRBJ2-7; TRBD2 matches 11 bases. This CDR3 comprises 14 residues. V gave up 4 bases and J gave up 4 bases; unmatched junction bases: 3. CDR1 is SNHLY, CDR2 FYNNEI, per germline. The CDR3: CASSASSGRYEQYF. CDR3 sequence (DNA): TGTGCCAGCAGTGCATCTAGCGGGAGGTACGAGCAGTACTTC.

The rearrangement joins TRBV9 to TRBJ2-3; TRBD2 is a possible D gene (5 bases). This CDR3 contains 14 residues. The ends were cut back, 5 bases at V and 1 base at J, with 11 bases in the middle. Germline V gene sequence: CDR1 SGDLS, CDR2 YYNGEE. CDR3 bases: TGTGCCAGCAGTTATTCAGCGGGCACAGATACGCAGTATTTT. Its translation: CASSYSAGTDTQYF.

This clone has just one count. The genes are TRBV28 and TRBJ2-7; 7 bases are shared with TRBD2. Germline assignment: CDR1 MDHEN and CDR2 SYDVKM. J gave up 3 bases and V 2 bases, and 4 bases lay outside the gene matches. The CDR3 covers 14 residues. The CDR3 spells CASSLLAEVYEQYF. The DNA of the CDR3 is TGTGCCAGCAGTTTACTAGCGGAGGTCTACGAGCAGTACTTC.

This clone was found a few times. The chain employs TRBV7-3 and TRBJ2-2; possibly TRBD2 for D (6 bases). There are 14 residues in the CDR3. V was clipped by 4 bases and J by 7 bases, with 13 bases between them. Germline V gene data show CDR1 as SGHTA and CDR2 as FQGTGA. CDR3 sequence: CASSSGGIFGELFF. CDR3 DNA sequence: TGTGCCAGCAGCTCTGGCGGGATATTCGGGGAGCTGTTTTTT. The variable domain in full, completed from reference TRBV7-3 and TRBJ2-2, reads GAGVSQTPSNKVTEKGKYVELRCDPISGHTALYWYRQSLGQGPEFLIYFQGTGAADDSGLPNDRFFAVRPEGSVSTLKIQRTERGDSAVYLCASSSGGIFGELFFGEGSRLTVL.